This record concerns one TCR beta chain sequence. The germline gene is not matched at one end of the junction; a read error may be the cause. The sample comes from a study of blood T cell repertoires in COVID-19. CDR3 length: 14 amino acids. CDR1 and CDR2 (germline): MNHEY, SVGAGI. Sequencing used immunoSEQ multiplex PCR; TCRdb keeps in-frame clones, though not all of them. The table has tens of thousands of clones, around 80% seen once; the top ten hold 26%. Sequencing was performed on peripheral blood. This sequence was found in a man aged 55 to 70 with active or convalescent COVID-19. The chain couples TRBV6-5 to TRBJ2-7; D not resolved. The CDR3 loop reads CVSISRANSYEQYF. The DNA for the CDR3 is TGTGTCAGCATATCCCGAGCCAACTCCTACGAGCAGTACTTC.